The 21 T cell receptor beta chains reported below all come from one sample, sequenced in a study of T-cell memory formation after mild COVID-19. TCRdb independently ran MiXCR on the 5' RACE reads; one entry per CDR3 protein. The table has a few hundred thousand distinct CDR3 sequences, roughly 15% seen once. Sequenced sample: PBMCs or a T cell subset sorted from them (not recorded which). The receptors derive from a man in his late teens or twenties who had mild COVID-19 (a few samples of this study predate the infection). Cell type and time point are not known.

In its sample, this clonotype was seen a few times. This rearrangement joins TRBV4-2 to TRBJ2-4; no firm D call. The germline CDR1 and CDR2 sequences are LGHNA and YNFKEQ. V was shortened by 0 bases and J by 6 bases, with 6 bases between the two germline ends. This CDR3 spans 13 amino acids. CDR3 DNA sequence: TGTGCCAGCAGCCAAGAGGACGGAAACATTCAGTACTTC. Residues: CASSQEDGNIQYF.

In regard to this clonotype: One junction end does not reproduce the germline sequence, and a read error may be involved. CDR3 sequence (DNA): TGCGCCAGCAGTTTGGGGATAGGCAATCAGCCCCAGCATTTT. Encoded protein: CASSLGIGNQPQHF. The V call is TRBV5-1, the J call TRBJ1-5; D unresolved. Germline V CDR1 and CDR2: SGHRS, YFSETQ. The CDR3 spans 14 residues.

The V and J genes are TRBV12-3 or TRBV12-4 and TRBJ2-7; possible D gene TRBD1, 6 bases. CDR3 length equals 15 residues. V dropped 4 bases and J dropped 0 bases, with 13 bases sitting between them. The DNA for the CDR3 is TGTGCCAGCAGTTCGGCTGACAGGTCCTCCTACGAGCAGTACTTC. This gives the protein CASSSADRSSYEQYF.

V is TRBV6-5 and J is TRBJ1-4; tentative D call: TRBD1 (5 bases). Germline V gene data show CDR1 as MNHEY and CDR2 as SVGAGI. The CDR3 loop spans 15 amino acids. Trimming cost V 0 bases and J 7 bases, with 12 bases left between them. CDR3 sequence: CASSYSGRGAEKLFF. CDR3 DNA: TGTGCCAGCAGTTACTCGGGGCGGGGAGCTGAAAAACTGTTTTTT.

This clonotype was observed many times. The chain's CDR3 is CASSLGGGLFGTQYF. The CDR3 DNA reads TGTGCCAGCAGTTTAGGGGGGGGGCTGTTTGGTACGCAGTATTTT. The chain combines TRBV12-3 or TRBV12-4 with TRBJ2-3, with D possibly matching TRBD2 (7 bases). V dropped 1 base and J dropped 8 bases, with 16 bases sitting between them. The CDR3 extends over 15 amino acids.

This clonotype occurred a few times. This chain uses TRBV5-1 with TRBJ1-1; D gene uncertain. Looked up from germline, CDR1 is SGHRS and CDR2 is YFSETQ. The CDR3 totals 13 residues. Trimming took off 0 bases at V and 7 bases at J, with 10 bases between the two ends. For the CDR3, the DNA is TGCGCCAGCAGCTTGGGGGCCGGGGATGAAGCTTTCTTT. As protein: CASSLGAGDEAFF.

This clonotype has a count of ten or more. The gene calls are TRBV3-1 and TRBJ1-3; tentatively, D is TRBD1 (6 bases). The CDR3 spans 15 residues. The V end was cut by 6 bases, the J end by 4 bases, with 16 bases between. Germline V lookup: CDR1 LGHDT, CDR2 YNNKEL (reference sequence). In DNA, the CDR3 is TGTGCCAGCAGTGCATACAGGGACGGCGGAAACACCATATATTTT. Its translation is CASSAYRDGGNTIYF. Full variable domain (outside the CDR3, taken from reference TRBV3-1 and TRBJ1-3): DTAVSQTPKYLVTQMGNDKSIKCEQNLGHDTMYWYKQDSKKFLKIMFSYNNKELIINETVPNRFSPKSPDKAHLNLHINSLELGDSAVYFCASSAYRDGGNTIYFGEGSWLTVV.

This clonotype was observed many times. This rearrangement joins TRBV10-3 to TRBJ2-7, with 10 bases fitting TRBD1. Germline CDR1 and CDR2: ENHRY and SYGVKD. The V segment lost 6 bases and the J segment 4 bases; nucleotides outside the gene matches: 6. The CDR3 length is 14 residues. CDR3 coding DNA: TGTGCCATCAGGGTTTCGGGACAGGGGTACGAGCAGTACTTC. It is translated as CAIRVSGQGYEQYF.

This clonotype was counted a few times. The CDR3 bases are TGTGCCAGCAGTTACTCAAGCAGGTCCGGCTACGAGCAGTACTTC. This sequence encodes CASSYSSRSGYEQYF. The chain carries TRBV6-5 and TRBJ2-7, with D unresolved. Germline V gene lookup returns CDR1 MNHEY and CDR2 SVGAGI. The V end was cut by 0 bases, the J end by 3 bases, with 12 bases between. CDR3 length: 15 amino acids.

This clonotype was seen more than once but under ten times. The gene calls are TRBV9 and TRBJ2-7; D gene unclear. CDR1 SGDLS and CDR2 YYNGEE come from the germline V gene. This CDR3 has 9 amino acids. V lost 7 bases, J lost 3 bases, and 2 bases lay in between. The CDR3: CASYYEQYF. The CDR3 region has the DNA TGTGCCAGCTACTACGAGCAGTACTTC.

This clonotype has at least ten counts. V gene TRBV4-1 combines with J gene TRBJ2-3; 7 bases agree with TRBD2. Germline values: CDR1 MGHRA, CDR2 YSYEKL. The CDR3 runs 17 residues. The ends lost 2 bases at V and 3 bases at J; junction bases unmatched: 11. The CDR3 here is CASSQLPGLTLTDTQYF. Here the CDR3 DNA reads TGCGCCAGCAGCCAACTTCCGGGACTAACCCTTACAGATACGCAGTATTTT.

The rearrangement uses TRBV5-4 and TRBJ2-2, with 10 positions matching TRBD2. The trim removed 4 bases at V and 6 bases at J, leaving 15 bases unmatched. Germline V gene data show CDR1 as SGHNT and CDR2 as YYREEE (reference sequence). This CDR3 spans 18 amino acids. The chain's CDR3 is CASSIPSGGRHFAGELFF. The CDR3 nucleotides are TGTGCCAGCAGCATCCCTAGCGGGGGCCGCCACTTCGCCGGGGAGCTGTTTTTT. Supplemented by reference TRBV5-4 and TRBJ2-2, the full variable domain reads ETGVTQSPTHLIKTRGQQVTLRCSSQSGHNTVSWYQQALGQGPQFIFQYYREEENGRGNFPPRFSGLQFPNYSSELNVNALELDDSALYLCASSIPSGGRHFAGELFFGEGSRLTVL.

There are a few counts of this clonotype. The chain joins TRBV5-1 to TRBJ2-6; D possibly corresponds to TRBD2 (5 bases). The V gene's germline CDR1 is SGHRS and CDR2 YFSETQ. The CDR3 is made up of 17 amino acids. The germline V and J ends were trimmed by 0 bases and 1 base, with 11 bases remaining between them. DNA of the CDR3: TGCGCCAGCAGCTTGGGCGGCGGACTGTCTGGGGCCAACGTCCTGACTTTC. It is translated as CASSLGGGLSGANVLTF.

The V gene is TRBV9, the J gene TRBJ2-4; 11 nucleotides agree with TRBD2. V lost 2 bases and J lost 6; bases outside the gene matches: 1. The CDR3 runs 14 residues. CDR1 is SGDLS, CDR2 YYNGEE, per germline. The chain's CDR3 is CASSVGTSGNIQYF. The CDR3 nucleotides are TGTGCCAGCAGCGTCGGGACTAGCGGAAACATTCAGTACTTC.

The chain joins TRBV6-2 or TRBV6-3 to TRBJ2-5; 8 nucleotides agree with TRBD2. With 4 bases clipped from V and 3 bases from J, the junction kept 4 bases outside the gene matches. The CDR3 has 14 amino acids. Per germline, CDR1 MNHEY and CDR2 SVGEGT. The CDR3 region is CASSSHGGEETQYF. In DNA, the CDR3 is TGTGCCAGCAGTTCCCACGGGGGGGAAGAGACCCAGTACTTC.

The V call is TRBV28, the J call TRBJ2-1; D is ambiguous. The CDR3 extends over 16 amino acids. The V gene's germline CDR1 is MDHEN and CDR2 SYDVKM. Deletions cut 3 bases from V and 8 bases from J, with 20 bases between. The DNA of the CDR3 is TGTGCCAGCAGTTTCAGTGGATTCGTGGGTTTCGATGAGCAGTTCTTC. Encoded protein: CASSFSGFVGFDEQFF.

V is TRBV7-6 and J is TRBJ2-3; no definite D call. Between the trimmed V and J ends, which lost 5 bases and 4 bases, there was a span of 22 bases. CDR1 is SGHVS and CDR2 is FNYEAQ in the germline V gene. The CDR3 sequence is 17 residues long. The chain's CDR3 is CASSHSPGVVRADTQYF. CDR3 DNA sequence: TGTGCCAGCAGCCACTCCCCGGGTGTGGTTCGCGCAGATACGCAGTATTTT.

The rearrangement links TRBV4-1 to TRBJ2-7; a possible D gene is TRBD1 (6 bases). CDR3 length: 15 residues. The V gene lost 4 bases and the J gene lost 3 bases, with 16 bases spanning the gap. Per the germline V gene, CDR1 is MGHRA and CDR2 is YSYEKL. The DNA of the CDR3 is TGCGCCAGCAGCCTGAACATGGGCAGGGGCTACGAGCAGTACGTC. Protein: CASSLNMGRGYEQYV.

This clonotype was counted between two and nine times. The chain combines TRBV4-1 with TRBJ1-2; D gene ambiguous. The V gene lost 1 base and the J gene lost 6 bases, with 9 bases spanning the gap. Germline loops: CDR1 MGHRA, CDR2 YSYEKL. The CDR3 consists of 13 residues. CDR3 amino acids: CASSQVEKNGYTF. CDR3 sequence (DNA): TGCGCCAGCAGCCAAGTGGAGAAGAATGGCTACACCTTC.

This clonotype showed up just a few times. This chain connects TRBV3-1 to TRBJ1-2; 7 bases are a match to TRBD1. The CDR3 is 14 amino acids. J gave up 5 bases and V 3 bases, and 6 bases lay outside the gene matches. Germline loops: CDR1 LGHDT, CDR2 YNNKEL (reference sequence). DNA for the CDR3: TGTGCCAGCAGCCAGGAGACAGGGCGGTATGGCTACACCTTC. Translating it yields CASSQETGRYGYTF.

V usage is TRBV20-1 and J usage is TRBJ1-1; D is uncertain. The CDR3 contains 13 residues. The V gene's germline CDR1 is DFQATT and CDR2 SNEGSKA (reference sequence). V lost 6 bases to trimming and J lost 5 bases, with 16 bases between them. CDR3 nucleotides: TGCAGTGCACTCCGGCAGGCCGGGACTGAAGCTTTCTTT. Its translation is CSALRQAGTEAFF.